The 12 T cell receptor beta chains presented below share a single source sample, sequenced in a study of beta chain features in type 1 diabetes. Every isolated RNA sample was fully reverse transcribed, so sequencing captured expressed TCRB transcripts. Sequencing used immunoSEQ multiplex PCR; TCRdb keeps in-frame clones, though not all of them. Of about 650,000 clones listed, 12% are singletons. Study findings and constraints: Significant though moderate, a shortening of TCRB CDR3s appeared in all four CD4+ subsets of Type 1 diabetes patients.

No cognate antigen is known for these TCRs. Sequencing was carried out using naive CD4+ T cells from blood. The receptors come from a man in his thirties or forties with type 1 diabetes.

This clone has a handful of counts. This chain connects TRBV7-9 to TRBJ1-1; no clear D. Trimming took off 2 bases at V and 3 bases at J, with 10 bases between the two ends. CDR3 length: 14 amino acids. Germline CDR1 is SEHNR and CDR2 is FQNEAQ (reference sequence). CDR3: CASSLSGLYTEAFF. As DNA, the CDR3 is TGTGCCAGCAGCTTAAGTGGGTTGTACACTGAAGCTTTCTTT. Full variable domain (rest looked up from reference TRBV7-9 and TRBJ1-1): DTGVSQNPRHKITKRGQNVTFRCDPISEHNRLYWYRQTLGQGPEFLTYFQNEAQLEKSRLLSDRFSAERPKGSFSTLEIQRTEQGDSAMYLCASSLSGLYTEAFFGQGTRLTVV.

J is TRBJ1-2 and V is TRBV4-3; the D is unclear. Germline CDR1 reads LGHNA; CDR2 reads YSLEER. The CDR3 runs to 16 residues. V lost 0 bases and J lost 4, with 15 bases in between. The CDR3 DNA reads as TGCGCCAGCAGCCAAGATAAGGAGGGTGCGAGCTATGGCTACACCTTC. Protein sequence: CASSQDKEGASYGYTF.

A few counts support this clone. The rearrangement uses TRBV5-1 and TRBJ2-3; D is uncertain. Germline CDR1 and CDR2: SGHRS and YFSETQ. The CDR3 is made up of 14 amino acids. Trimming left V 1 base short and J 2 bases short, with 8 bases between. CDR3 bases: TGCGCCAGCAGCTTGACTTTTGCCACAGATACGCAGTATTTT. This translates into CASSLTFATDTQYF.

CDR3 region: CASSPGQGRQETQYF. In DNA form, the CDR3 reads TGTGCCAGCAGCCCTGGACAGGGACGCCAAGAGACCCAGTACTTC. The rearrangement joins TRBV7-3 to TRBJ2-5; the match to TRBD1 covers 8 bases. This CDR3 is built from 15 residues. CDR1 is SGHTA and CDR2 is FQGTGA in the germline V gene. V lost 5 bases and J lost 1; bases outside the gene matches: 6. Supplemented by reference TRBV7-3 and TRBJ2-5, the full variable domain reads GAGVSQTPSNKVTEKGKYVELRCDPISGHTALYWYRQSLGQGPEFLIYFQGTGAADDSGLPNDRFFAVRPEGSVSTLKIQRTERGDSAVYLCASSPGQGRQETQYFGPGTRLLVL.

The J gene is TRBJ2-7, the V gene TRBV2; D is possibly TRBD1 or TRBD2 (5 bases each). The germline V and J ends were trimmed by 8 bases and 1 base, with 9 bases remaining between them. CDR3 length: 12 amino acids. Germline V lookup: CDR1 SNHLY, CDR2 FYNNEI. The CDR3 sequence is CASQGGSYEQYF. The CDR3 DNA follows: TGTGCCAGCCAGGGCGGGTCCTACGAGCAGTACTTC.

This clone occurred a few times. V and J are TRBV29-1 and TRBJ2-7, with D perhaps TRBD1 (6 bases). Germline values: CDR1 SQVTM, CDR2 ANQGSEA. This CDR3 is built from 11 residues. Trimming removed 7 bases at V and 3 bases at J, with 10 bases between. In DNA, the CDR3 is TGCAGCGCCTCCAGGGGCTACGAGCAGTACTTC. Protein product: CSASRGYEQYF.

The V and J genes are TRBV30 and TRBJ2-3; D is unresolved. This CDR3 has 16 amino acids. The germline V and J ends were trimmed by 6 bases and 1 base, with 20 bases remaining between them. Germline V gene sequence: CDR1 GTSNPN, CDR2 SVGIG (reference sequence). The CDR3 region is CACPLGPGSGTDTQYF. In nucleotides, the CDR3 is TGTGCCTGCCCCCTCGGTCCAGGATCAGGCACAGATACGCAGTATTTT.

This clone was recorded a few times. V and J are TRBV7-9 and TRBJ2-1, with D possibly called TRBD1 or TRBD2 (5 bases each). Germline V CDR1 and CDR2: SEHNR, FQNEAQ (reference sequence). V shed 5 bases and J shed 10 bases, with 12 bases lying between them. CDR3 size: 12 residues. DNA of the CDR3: TGTGCCAGCAGCACTCAAGGGGAGGAGCAGTTCTTC. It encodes CASSTQGEEQFF.

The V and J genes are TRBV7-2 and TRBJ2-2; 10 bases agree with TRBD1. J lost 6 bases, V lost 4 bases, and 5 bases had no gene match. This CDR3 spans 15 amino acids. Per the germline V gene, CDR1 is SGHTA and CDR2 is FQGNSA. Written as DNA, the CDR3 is TGTGCCAGCAGCTCAATGACAGGGGGCGCCGGGGAGCTGTTTTTT. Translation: CASSSMTGGAGELFF.

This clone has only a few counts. The CDR3 is CAISKGSGDETQYF. In nucleotides, the CDR3 is TGTGCCATCAGTAAGGGATCTGGCGACGAGACCCAGTACTTC. The chain uses TRBV10-3 and TRBJ2-5, with D hard to call. The V end lost 5 bases, the J end lost 5 bases, and 15 bases lay between the germline ends. The CDR3 is 14 residues long. Germline V gives CDR1 ENHRY, CDR2 SYGVKD.

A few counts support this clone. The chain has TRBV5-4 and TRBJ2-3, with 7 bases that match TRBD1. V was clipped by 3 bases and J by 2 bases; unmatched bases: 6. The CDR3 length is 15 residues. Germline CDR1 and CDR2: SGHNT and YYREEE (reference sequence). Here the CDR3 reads CASSSRDRDTDTQYF. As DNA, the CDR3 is TGTGCCAGCAGCTCGAGGGACAGAGACACAGATACGCAGTATTTT.

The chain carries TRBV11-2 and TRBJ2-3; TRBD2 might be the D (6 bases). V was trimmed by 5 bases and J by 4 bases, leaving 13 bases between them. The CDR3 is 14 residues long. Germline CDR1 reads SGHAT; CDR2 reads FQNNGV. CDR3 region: CASSPGTFSDTQYF. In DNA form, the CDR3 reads TGTGCCAGCAGCCCAGGGACTTTCTCAGATACGCAGTATTTT.